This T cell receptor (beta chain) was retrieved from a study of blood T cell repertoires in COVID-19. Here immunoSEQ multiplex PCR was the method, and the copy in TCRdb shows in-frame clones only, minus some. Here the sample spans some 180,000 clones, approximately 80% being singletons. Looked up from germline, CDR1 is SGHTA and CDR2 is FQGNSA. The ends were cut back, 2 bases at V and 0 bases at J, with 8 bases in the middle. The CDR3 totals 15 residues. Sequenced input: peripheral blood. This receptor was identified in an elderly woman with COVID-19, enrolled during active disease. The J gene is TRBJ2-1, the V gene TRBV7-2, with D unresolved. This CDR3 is CASSLRSASYNEQFF. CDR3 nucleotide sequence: TGTGCCAGCAGCTTACGAAGCGCCTCCTACAATGAGCAGTTCTTC.